These 26 T cell receptor beta chains came from one sample sequenced in a study of blood T cell repertoires in COVID-19. Data came from immunoSEQ multiplex PCR; TCRdb stores just in-frame clones and leaves some out. This table holds about 120,000 clones, over 75% found once. Input material: peripheral blood. The origin of the receptors is an elderly woman with acute or convalescent COVID-19.

The chain recombines TRBV10-3 with TRBJ2-7; 11 positions agree with TRBD2. The CDR3 extends over 14 amino acids. With 6 bases clipped from V and 5 bases from J, the junction kept 6 bases outside the gene matches. The germline V gene encodes CDR1 ENHRY and CDR2 SYGVKD. The CDR3 DNA follows: TGTGCCATCAGAAATAGCGGGGGGGCCCACGAGCAGTACTTC. This codes for CAIRNSGGAHEQYF.

The V and J genes are TRBV19 and TRBJ1-2, with TRBD1 as a possible D gene (5 bases). The V end lost 4 bases, the J end lost 8 bases, and 11 bases lay between the germline ends. The germline V gene has CDR1 LNHDA and CDR2 SQIVND (reference sequence). The CDR3 length is 12 residues. CDR3 amino acids: CASSTRVPGYTF. In DNA form, the CDR3 reads TGTGCCAGTAGTACCAGGGTACCCGGCTACACCTTC.

The chain couples TRBV6-6 to TRBJ2-7, with 8 bases aligning to TRBD1. J was trimmed by 4 bases and V by 7 bases; bases with no gene match: 9. CDR1 is MNHNY and CDR2 is SVGAGI in the germline V gene (reference sequence). There are 14 residues in the CDR3. CDR3 residues: CASTPRQGYYEQYF. The CDR3 bases are TGTGCCAGCACTCCACGACAGGGGTATTACGAGCAGTACTTC.

The chain couples TRBV6-5 to TRBJ1-1, with a tentative D call TRBD1 (5 bases). The V gene's germline CDR1 is MNHEY and CDR2 SVGAGI. V was pared by 6 bases and J by 0 bases, with 11 bases between. This CDR3 contains 14 residues. The CDR3 nucleotides are TGTGCCAGCAGACTCGGGACTCTGAACACTGAAGCTTTCTTT. Its protein product is CASRLGTLNTEAFF.

V is TRBV27 and J is TRBJ1-1; D remains unclear. This CDR3 has 13 amino acids. The V end was cut by 4 bases, the J end by 5 bases, with 11 bases between. In germline, CDR1 is MNHEY, CDR2 SMNVEV (reference sequence). The CDR3 DNA follows: TGTGCCAGCAGTTACGTCGGAGAGACTGAAGCTTTCTTT. Protein sequence: CASSYVGETEAFF.

This chain joins TRBV7-9 and TRBJ2-5; 11 bases align to TRBD1. CDR3 length: 15 amino acids. CDR1 and CDR2 from the germline V gene are SEHNR and FQNEAQ (reference sequence). With 5 bases clipped from V and 4 bases from J, the junction kept 6 bases outside the gene matches. The CDR3: CASSPRGTGGETQYF. In nucleotides, the CDR3 is TGTGCCAGCAGCCCGAGAGGGACAGGGGGAGAGACCCAGTACTTC.

The chain uses TRBV6-5 and TRBJ1-5; 8 bases agree with TRBD1. There are 14 residues in the CDR3. V shed 7 bases, J shed 7 bases, and the junction held 9 bases outside the gene matches. The V gene's germline CDR1 is MNHEY and CDR2 SVGAGI. Here the CDR3 DNA reads TGTGCCAGCACCCTGGACAGGGTGAGGCAGCCCCAGCATTTT. As protein: CASTLDRVRQPQHF.

This chain connects TRBV3-1 (or the pseudogene TRBV3-2) to TRBJ2-1; D unresolved. CDR1 is LGHDT and CDR2 is YNNKEL in the germline V gene (reference sequence). V lost 3 bases and J lost 7, with 10 bases in between. CDR3 length: 13 residues. CDR3 coding DNA: TGTGCCAGCAGCCACTTGCGCGGAAATGAGCAGTTCTTC. This sequence encodes CASSHLRGNEQFF.

This chain uses TRBV6-5 with TRBJ2-7, with 7 bases aligning to TRBD2. The CDR3 contains 14 residues. Germline lookup yields CDR1 MNHEY and CDR2 SVGAGI. V shed 5 bases and J 3 bases; nucleotides not matched to a gene: 7. CDR3 nucleotides: TGTGCCAGCAGTCGACAGACGGGGGGCTACGAGCAGTACGTC. The encoded protein is CASSRQTGGYEQYV.

CDR3 nucleotide sequence: TGTGCCAGCAGCTCCCCCGGGACAGGGTTTCAGCCCCAGCATTTT. It is translated as CASSSPGTGFQPQHF. J is TRBJ1-5 and V is TRBV28, with TRBD1 matching over 9 bases. Germline V CDR1 and CDR2: MDHEN, SYDVKM. The CDR3 totals 15 residues. After removal of 6 bases from V and 6 bases from J, the junction contained 9 bases not matched to a gene. Looking up the rest from reference TRBV28 and TRBJ1-5 gives the full variable domain: DVKVTQSSRYLVKRTGEKVFLECVQDMDHENMFWYRQDPGLGLRLIYFSYDVKMKEKGDIPEGYSVSREKKERFSLILESASTNQTSMYLCASSSPGTGFQPQHFGDGTRLSIL.

The rearrangement uses TRBV28 and TRBJ1-6; D might be TRBD1 (5 bases). CDR1 and CDR2 (germline): MDHEN, SYDVKM. V was cut by 4 bases and J by 9 bases, with 16 bases left in between. This CDR3 is 15 amino acids long. The chain's CDR3 is CASSSQVGGGSPLHF. In DNA form, the CDR3 reads TGTGCCAGCAGTTCCCAGGTGGGGGGAGGTTCACCCCTCCACTTT.

This chain links TRBV6-5 with TRBJ1-1; D possibly corresponds to TRBD1 (5 bases). The CDR3 spans 10 residues. Trimming left V 5 bases short and J 8 bases short, with 6 bases between. Germline-derived CDR1 and CDR2 are MNHEY and SVGAGI. The CDR3 DNA sequence: TGTGCCAGCAGTCGGACAGAAGCTTTCTTT. Translation gives CASSRTEAFF.

This sequence joins TRBV27 and TRBJ1-5, with D tentatively TRBD1 (6 bases). Per the germline V gene, CDR1 is MNHEY and CDR2 is SMNVEV (reference sequence). This CDR3 has 16 amino acids. The ends were cut back, 2 bases at V and 1 base at J, with 12 bases in the middle. DNA for the CDR3: TGTGCCAGCAGTTTAAGGGGGTCGGTGAGCAATCAGCCCCAGCATTTT. Its protein product is CASSLRGSVSNQPQHF.

This chain connects TRBV6-4 to TRBJ2-1; TRBD2 is a possible D gene (7 bases). The CDR3 runs 15 residues. Germline V gene data show CDR1 as MRHNA and CDR2 as SNTAGT. Trimming removed 6 bases at V and 4 bases at J, with 16 bases between. Here the CDR3 reads CASSPRGGIYNEQFF. CDR3 nucleotides: TGTGCCAGCAGCCCGAGGGGGGGCATATACAATGAGCAGTTCTTC.

This chain connects TRBV19 to TRBJ2-5; the D gene is possibly TRBD2 (5 bases). CDR3 length equals 13 residues. The germline gives CDR1 LNHDA, CDR2 SQIVND (reference sequence). V was shortened by 6 bases and J by 4 bases, with 12 bases between the two germline ends. Written as DNA, the CDR3 is TGTGCCAGTAGCAGTCCCGGAGGAGAGACCCAGTACTTC. Protein: CASSSPGGETQYF.

This clone occurred a few times. V gene TRBV6-5 combines with J gene TRBJ1-4; TRBD1 might be the D (6 bases). The V end was cut by 4 bases, the J end by 1 base, with 10 bases between. Germline values: CDR1 MNHEY, CDR2 SVGAGI. The CDR3 contains 15 residues. In DNA form, the CDR3 reads TGTGCCAGCAGTTTAGCAGGGGTAACTAATGAAAAACTGTTTTTT. As protein: CASSLAGVTNEKLFF.

The gene calls are TRBV25-1 and TRBJ1-2; TRBD1 matches 8 bases. CDR3 size: 15 residues. Germline CDR1 reads MGHDK; CDR2 reads SYGVNS. The junction had 8 bases not matched to a gene; V was cut back by 4 bases and J by 4 bases. CDR3 residues: CASSALGTGGYGYTF. In nucleotides, the CDR3 is TGTGCCAGCAGTGCCCTCGGGACAGGCGGCTATGGCTACACCTTC.

CDR3 sequence (DNA): TGTGCCAGCAGCCCCCCGGGACTGCCGAACACCGAGCTGTTTTTT. Residues: CASSPPGLPNTELFF. V is TRBV7-9 and J is TRBJ2-2, with D possibly TRBD2 on 6 matching bases. Germline CDR1 SEHNR, CDR2 FQNEAQ (reference sequence). V was clipped by 5 bases and J by 11 bases, with 21 bases between them. The CDR3 contains 15 residues.

V gene TRBV6-5 combines with J gene TRBJ2-7; 13 bases agree with TRBD2. Germline V gene sequence: CDR1 MNHEY, CDR2 SVGAGI. This CDR3 is 15 amino acids long. V gave up 6 bases and J gave up 2 bases; unmatched junction bases: 4. This CDR3 is CASRPTSGGAYEQYV. CDR3 nucleotides: TGTGCCAGCAGGCCTACTAGCGGGGGGGCCTACGAGCAGTACGTC.

This chain joins TRBV18 and TRBJ1-1, with 7 bases that match TRBD1. Per the germline V gene, CDR1 is KGHSH and CDR2 is LQKENI. Trimming removed 0 bases from V and 0 bases from J; junction bases left unmatched: 4. CDR3 length: 16 residues. The CDR3 sequence is CASSPPGQTLNTEAFF. CDR3 nucleotide sequence: TGTGCCAGCTCACCACCGGGACAGACTTTGAACACTGAAGCTTTCTTT.

This clone appeared a single time. The chain combines TRBV11-2 with TRBJ1-5; no reliable D call. V was cut by 4 bases and J by 1 base, with 11 bases left in between. This CDR3 comprises 15 residues. The germline V gene has CDR1 SGHAT and CDR2 FQNNGV. The CDR3 is CASSSRPGSNQPQHF. CDR3 nucleotide sequence: TGTGCCAGCAGCTCCCGACCGGGGAGCAATCAGCCCCAGCATTTT.

The rearrangement joins TRBV5-1 to TRBJ2-5, with D possibly matching TRBD1 (6 bases). V lost 0 bases to trimming and J lost 0 bases, with 12 bases between them. The CDR3 extends over 16 amino acids. Germline V CDR1 and CDR2: SGHRS, YFSETQ. The CDR3 is CASSLVGAGYQETQYF. The CDR3 nucleotides are TGCGCCAGCAGCTTGGTGGGGGCCGGGTACCAAGAGACCCAGTACTTC. Drawing the rest from reference TRBV5-1 and TRBJ2-5, the complete variable domain is KAGVTQTPRYLIKTRGQQVTLSCSPISGHRSVSWYQQTPGQGLQFLFEYFSETQRNKGNFPGRFSGRQFSNSRSEMNVSTLELGDSALYLCASSLVGAGYQETQYFGPGTRLLVL.

The sample holds one count of this clone. The chain uses TRBV9 and TRBJ1-5, with 9 bases that match TRBD1. Trimming cost V 0 bases and J 4 bases; bases outside gene matches: 2. This CDR3 spans 15 amino acids. Germline V lookup: CDR1 SGDLS, CDR2 YYNGEE. The chain's CDR3 is CASSVGGTGNQPQHF. CDR3 sequence (DNA): TGTGCCAGCAGCGTAGGGGGGACAGGGAATCAGCCCCAGCATTTT.

This clone was observed a few times. The V gene is TRBV19, the J gene TRBJ1-2; TRBD1 aligns across 8 bases. CDR1 and CDR2 from the germline V gene are LNHDA and SQIVND (reference sequence). The CDR3 sequence is 16 residues long. With 3 bases clipped from V and 3 bases from J, the junction kept 9 bases outside the gene matches. CDR3 protein: CASSIGQGSVYYGYTF. Written as DNA, the CDR3 is TGTGCCAGTAGTATTGGACAGGGAAGTGTGTACTATGGCTACACCTTC. Filled out from reference TRBV19 and TRBJ1-2, the complete variable domain reads DGGITQSPKYLFRKEGQNVTLSCEQNLNHDAMYWYRQDPGQGLRLIYYSQIVNDFQKGDIAEGYSVSREKKESFPLTVTSAQKNPTAFYLCASSIGQGSVYYGYTFGSGTRLTVV.

CDR3 coding DNA: TGCGCCAGCAGCCAAGATGGACAGGCAGGGGTCGGTGAAAAACTGTTTTTT. This codes for CASSQDGQAGVGEKLFF. The V and J genes are TRBV4-1 and TRBJ1-4, with 7 bases that match TRBD1. The junction had 11 bases not matched to a gene; V was cut back by 0 bases and J by 7 bases. The CDR3 is 17 residues long. Germline-derived CDR1 and CDR2 are MGHRA and YSYEKL.

The chain links TRBV4-3 to TRBJ1-2; tentative D call: TRBD1 (6 bases). The V gene's germline CDR1 is LGHNA and CDR2 YSLEER. V lost 1 base and J lost 6, with 12 bases in between. CDR3 length: 14 residues. Here the CDR3 reads CASSQGGTSDGYTF. The CDR3 DNA reads TGCGCCAGCAGCCAAGGTGGGACAAGTGATGGCTACACCTTC.